The TCR beta chain described here comes from a study of cytomegalovirus exposure and HLA in healthy donors. Study conclusions and caveats: Rarity held for most TCR sequences, but there were some public TCRs that occurred in many donors.

Comment on this clone: Antigen: not known.

J gave up 7 bases and V 5 bases, and 10 bases lay outside the gene matches. This CDR3 has 15 amino acids. Germline lookup yields CDR1 LNHDA and CDR2 SQIVND (reference sequence). 13 Jbeta primers and 60 Vbeta primers were used for the PCR. The protocol was immunoSEQ multiplex PCR, while the TCRdb copy is restricted to in-frame clones and leaves out a portion. The data hold under 200,000 clones, with about four fifths observed a single time. This TCR derives from a girl under 18 in good health and CMV-seropositive. The chain has TRBV19 and TRBJ1-4; 7 bases line up with TRBD1. The sample consisted of PBMCs. This CDR3 reads CASSYVDRSGEKLFF. For the CDR3, the DNA is TGTGCCAGTAGTTACGTGGACAGGAGTGGTGAAAAACTGTTTTTT.